The following is a T cell receptor beta chain sequence with its context. What antigen it recognizes has not been identified. No much larger clonotype is one base removed from it; base qualities were not supplied. These data are taken from a study of cytomegalovirus exposure and HLA in healthy donors (dated by TCRdb to between 2016 and 2019). About the investigation overall: An earlier analysis of approximately 640 of the donors reported 250 to 350 Gb of sequence data and approximately 110 million unique TCR beta sequences from about 200 million T cells. About 320 gigabases of sequencing data and approximately 85 million unique TCR sequences were included in an early release covering 500 to 750 HLA-typed donors. Among the roughly 410 genotyped donors, approximately 81% belonged to the genetic ancestry cluster associated with self-reported Caucasian donors. The aim of the study was to test whether cataloging public T cell receptors could identify signatures of past pathogen exposure. The study profiled the T cell repertoires of under 700 subjects by immunosequencing and related them to cytomegalovirus serostatus. In addition to the first cohort of 500 to 850 subjects, a separate validation cohort of approximately 120 different subjects was used. To predict cytomegalovirus infection status, the study combined high-throughput TCR immunosequencing, statistical association of individual TCRs with disease status, and machine learning. A later analysis re-examined previously published TCR beta repertoires from 600 to 700 donors and added high-resolution HLA genotyping to investigate patterns of TCR occurrence. The later analysis used no new phenotypic data to find candidate immune exposures, relying instead on TCR beta sequences and their occurrence across donors. To decide whether each TCR beta V gene segment behaved as functional or pseudogenic, an earlier analysis of fewer than 750 of the donors relied on high-throughput TCR beta sequencing. Donor age, sex, ethnicity and CMV serostatus were compiled together with the repertoire data. In a later genetic analysis, genome-wide SNP genotypes for about 55% of the roughly 670 donors were used, and that subset was treated as a discovery cohort. Every repertoire in the discovery cohort had been generated on one and the same sequencing platform. HLA typing included class I and class II loci at four-digit resolution. The number of donors typed differed by locus, with about 629-630 for A, B, C, DRB1 and DQB1, more than 500 for DQA1, 606 for DPA1, and around 430 for DPB1. Because of strong linkage in the cohort, roughly five DR-DQ haplotypes were treated as single units for association and clustering. Among some 410 genotyped donors of the cohort, an average of roughly 230,000 unique TCR beta nucleotide sequences was sequenced per donor, of which about 20% were non-productive.

The cohort comprised under 700 healthy bone marrow donors. All cohort members were sampled while nominally healthy, although unrecorded immune exposures were likely present. The donor was CMV seronegative and was included in the group of hundreds of seronegative cohort members. A peripheral blood sample was collected from each donor, and TCR beta sequencing was performed on peripheral blood mononuclear cells. The Qiagen DNeasy Blood Extraction Kit was used to extract genomic DNA from the blood cell samples. The method behind the library was the immunoSEQ multiplex PCR assay. For the multiplex PCR, a mixture combining 60 forward primers for TCR Vbeta segments and 13 reverse primers for TCR Jbeta segments was used. The CDR3 region of rearranged TCR beta genes was amplified from genomic DNA by a multiplex PCR assay. The Illumina HiSeq System was used to sequence the amplified TCR beta libraries as 87-base-pair reads. Per the original workflow: In a later analysis, tens of millions of unique TCR beta chains were counted across the roughly 610 repertoires, and approximately 11 million of these chains were shared by at least two donors. A nearest-neighbor algorithm error-corrected the raw reads and collapsed the reads into unique sequences, merging closely related sequences to remove PCR and sequencing errors. V, D and J gene segments were assigned by aligning CDR3 sequences to IMGT reference sequences. For a sequence to be retained, a match of at least six nucleotides was required to both a V gene segment and a J gene segment. A rearrangement counted as productive if the CDR3 had no stop codons and remained in frame with V and J, and every other rearrangement counted as non-productive. Following IMGT convention, CDR3 was defined as the stretch from the second conserved V-encoded cysteine to the conserved J-encoded phenylalanine. In an earlier analysis of approximately 590 of the donors, sequences lacking an unambiguous match to a single V gene segment were excluded. In an earlier analysis of 450 to 700 of the donors, V segments were called functional above 56.7% productive rearrangements and were called segregating when the between-donor standard deviation exceeded 5%. To diagnose cytomegalovirus status from the catalog of TCR beta chain sequences, a statistical classification framework was built. V and J gene assignment, in a later analysis, came from comparing TCR nucleotide sequences with IMGT/GENE-DB human TR gene sequences. The TCRdist pipeline was used in a later analysis to assign CDR3 sequences and most-parsimonious VDJ recombination scenarios. In a later analysis, each TCR beta chain was defined by its CDR3 amino acid sequence together with its V-gene family, and reads lacking a unique V-gene family were excluded. As a way to deal with suspected cross-contamination and a sequencing artifact, a later analysis dropped more than 500 nucleotide sequences that were highly shared and had low generation probability. In a later analysis, a clonal expansion index was calculated for each public chain from normalized within-repertoire ranks of inferred template counts. Generation probabilities in a later analysis came from a VDJ recombination model fitted to out-of-frame rearrangements, and those results were checked against IGoR. In a later analysis, TCR-TCR, TCR-HLA and TCR-CMV co-occurrence was scored with hypergeometric tests, and a repertoire-size bias correction was applied to TCR pairs. A later analysis estimated false discovery rates by permuting HLA or CMV assignments 20 times. In a later analysis, co-occurring TCRs were grouped using DBSCAN, with TCRdist sequence similarity added in when clustering inside HLA-allele-positive subsets. For co-occurrence clustering, repertoires with fewer than 30,000 or more than 120,000 public chains were excluded, along with 5 or 6 repertoires with anomalous nucleotide sharing. The clones in this table, taken by TCRdb from immuneACCESS, are in-frame only. Not every clone is retained; where verified, under half of the shortfall comes from an unresolved V gene, and the cause of the rest is unknown. V, J and clone size were drawn from that table, and D and trimming were deduced from the DNA. The table for this sample lists roughly 160,000 clones; about 85% of them were counted only once. Together, the top ten hold 1% of the sample.

Overall study results and their limits: In a later analysis, some 17,000 TCR beta sequences were associated with specific HLA alleles at a false discovery rate of 0.05. Because HLA typing was missing for some donors at each locus, association tests included only the typed subset. A later genetic analysis associated a missense DCLRE1C variant with V-gene and J-gene trimming of TCR beta chains, and an independent cohort replicated the association. A further reported finding was that TCR beta sequences accurately predicted the HLA-A and HLA-B alleles for most subjects in the first cohort. In a later analysis, most CMV-associated TCR beta chains were found to appear HLA-restricted, with HLA associations seemingly driven largely by CMV exposure. The study listed 150 to 200 TCR beta chains as associated with cytomegalovirus. The earlier analysis of almost 600 of the donors excluded roughly 17 rarely observed V segments, including chromosome 9 orphons, because counts were too low. Several of the top co-occurrence clusters appeared to be linked to parvovirus B19, influenza, CMV and Epstein-Barr virus, according to a later analysis. When HLA alleles, especially DR and DQ, strongly co-occurred, TCR associations were difficult to assign to individual alleles. Roughly uniform sequencing depth across donors was assumed in presence/absence analyses, although this assumption may not hold. Across donors, most TCR sequences were observed very rarely, whereas some public TCRs were present in many individuals. According to a later genetic analysis, donors in an Asian-associated ancestry cluster had fewer N-insertions in productive TCRs than the roughly 660-donor mean. Cytomegalovirus status was reported to be diagnosed by the classifier with high specificity and sensitivity in both the original and validation cohorts. CMV serostatus was the only immune exposure information available for the cohort. In a later analysis, TCR association rates were found to vary across HLA loci, with the most associated TCRs seen for DRB1 alleles and the fewest for HLA-C alleles. Correlated functional status among segregating V segments might be attributable to linkage disequilibrium, but an unknown experimental factor could not be ruled out. A cluster of highly shared sequence variants was judged likely to be a technical artifact of the sequencing pipeline. An earlier analysis of 450 to 750 of the donors showed that most TCR beta V segments appeared in productive rearrangements either about 87% or about 30% of the time, which broadly matched IMGT annotations. Compared with equally common non-associated chains, HLA-associated TCR beta chains in a later analysis were more clonally expanded and had lower generation probabilities. Three of the identified cytomegalovirus-associated TCR beta chains were confirmed in vitro to be specific for cytomegalovirus antigens. It was suggested by the authors that the approach could potentially be generalized to other disease states and immunological phenotypes. The cohort was sequenced for TCR beta chains only, and without alpha or paired-chain data the features that could be detected were limited.

This TCR was sampled from a boy aged 2-15 years in good health and CMV-seronegative. The material sequenced was PBMCs.

This receptor has the CDR3 CASSFLGQAGGELFF. The nucleotide sequence is given as TGCGCCAGCAGCTTCCTGGGACAGGCCGGCGGGGAGCTGTTTTTT. The chain couples TRBV5-1 to TRBJ2-2, with 8 bases aligning to TRBD1. Its CDR3 holds 15 amino acids, cysteine through phenylalanine. Only the CDR3 part of the read is kept: 45 bases, read in frame from the first base. The germline V gene sets CDR1 to SGHRS and CDR2 to YFSETQ. The germline V end is reduced by 2 bases and the J end by 7 bases; junction bases left unmatched: 7. The CDR3, completed at both ends by the reference TRBV5-1 and TRBJ2-2 genes, gives the full variable domain KAGVTQTPRYLIKTRGQQVTLSCSPISGHRSVSWYQQTPGQGLQFLFEYFSETQRNKGNFPGRFSGRQFSNSRSEMNVSTLELGDSALYLCASSFLGQAGGELFFGEGSRLTVL.